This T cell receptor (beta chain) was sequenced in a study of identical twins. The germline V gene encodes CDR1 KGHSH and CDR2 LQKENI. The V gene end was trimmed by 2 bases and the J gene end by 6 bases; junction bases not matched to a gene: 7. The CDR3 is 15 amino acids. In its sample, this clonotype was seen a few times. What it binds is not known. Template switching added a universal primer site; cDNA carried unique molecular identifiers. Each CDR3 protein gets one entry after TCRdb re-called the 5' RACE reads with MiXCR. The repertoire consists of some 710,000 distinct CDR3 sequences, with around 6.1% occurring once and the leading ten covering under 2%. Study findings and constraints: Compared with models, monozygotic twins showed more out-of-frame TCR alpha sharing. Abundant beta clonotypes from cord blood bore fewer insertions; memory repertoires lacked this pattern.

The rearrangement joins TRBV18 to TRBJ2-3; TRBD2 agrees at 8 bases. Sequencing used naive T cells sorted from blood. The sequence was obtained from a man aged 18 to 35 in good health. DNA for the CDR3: TGTGCCAGCTCACCATTGAGCGGGAGTACCGATACGCAGTATTTT. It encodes CASSPLSGSTDTQYF.